This TCR beta chain was identified during a study of T cells in localized non-small cell lung cancer. The table came from immunoSEQ multiplex PCR; TCRdb's copy has only in-frame clones and leaves some out. The data show over 50,000 clones, with under 90% seen just once and approximately 2% held by the top ten. Turning to this clone: What it recognizes is unknown.

Study-wide results and caveats: Higher T cell density in the blood was associated with longer overall survival, whereas higher adjacent-lung clonality associated with shorter survival. Uninvolved adjacent lung had more T cell clonality than any other tissue, topping tumor. The tumor had only one region sequenced, so heterogeneity remains possible.

The receptor was isolated from a woman aged 35 to 75 with stage I lung adenocarcinoma. Material: peripheral blood, obtained before any cancer treatment.

CDR3 coding DNA: TGTGCCACCAGGGGGACACGCAGGCTTAGCAATCAGCCCCAGCATTTT. Translated: CATRGTRRLSNQPQHF. V is TRBV14 and J is TRBJ1-5, with 7 bases identical to TRBD1. The CDR3 consists of 16 residues. J was trimmed by 0 bases and V by 10 bases; bases with no gene match: 12. Looked up from germline, CDR1 is SGHDN and CDR2 is FVKESK.